This T cell receptor beta chain came from a study of T-cell memory formation after mild COVID-19 (dated by TCRdb to the early 2020s). Looking at the study overall: TCR sequence clusters from the two donors were found to be largely donor specific. The cohort was made up of two young adult volunteers, one female and one male, who were previously healthy. In two donors, T-cell clones that expanded and contracted after mild COVID-19 were followed by sequencing TCRalpha and TCRbeta repertoires longitudinally. General study outcomes and caveats: The study included only a couple of mild cases, and larger cohorts that include severe cases with pre-infection samples were judged to be necessary. Contracting CD4+ clones were located mainly in the CM and EM memory subsets, whereas CD8+ clones were found to be enriched in EMRA. The second-wave clones that peaked on day 37 were not confirmed to be SARS-CoV-2 specific. Clones contracting from day 15 to 85 had balanced CD4/CD8 phenotypes, while a second wave expanding from day 15 to 37 was biased towards CD4+. Some responding clones were detected in pre-infection memory, which suggested that pre-existing cross-reactive memory T cells had joined the SARS-CoV-2 response.

As regards this clonotype: It has no known antigen specificity. No base quality values were provided; no much bigger clone lies one nucleotide off.

PBMCs were isolated by Ficoll-Paque density gradient centrifugation. The CDR3, from cysteine to phenylalanine, totals 16 residues. Only the CDR3 portion is preserved as DNA: 48 bases, with reading frame beginning at the first base. V lost 3 bases and J lost 4 bases, and the count of bases not matched to a germline gene is 8. The germline V gene sets CDR1 to KGHSH and CDR2 to LQKENI. The sequencer was an Illumina NovaSeq 6000. TCRalpha and TCRbeta cDNA libraries were constructed by 5'RACE with constant-segment primers, with sample barcodes and unique molecular identifiers being introduced. Trizol reagent was used to extract RNA from every sample. The libraries were amplified in two PCR steps, and the second step added a second sample barcode and Illumina TruSeq adapters. Libraries were sequenced on an Illumina NovaSeq with 2 x 150 bp paired-end reads. The source study handled its data this way. With migec v1.2.7, reads were demultiplexed and then collapsed into UMI-guided consensus sequences. Using mixcr v2.1.11, UMI consensuses were aligned to TRA and TRB V and J templates and then assembled into clonotypes. Expanded or contracted clonotypes were those called significant by both edgeR and NoisET, with noise models trained on biological replicates. For edgeR calls, the thresholds were a false discovery rate-adjusted p below 0.01 and a log2 fold-change of 1. As an exploratory analysis of dynamics, max-normalized trajectories of the 1000 most abundant clonotypes were examined by PCA with hierarchical clustering. Each responding clone was given a CD4 or CD8 phenotype based on the CD4+ and CD8+ repertoires, which had been sequenced separately. Using fastp trimming at Q25 and MiXCR clonotype assembly, TCRdb reanalyzed the public sequencing data and kept in-frame beta chains. Duplicate CDR3 protein sequences are folded into a single record with the most common DNA and genes. The V and J calls were determined by TCRdb, not by the authors. The sample yields 450,000 to 650,000 distinct CDR3 sequences; roughly 22% were counted once. In total, the top ten clones hold about 12% of the sample.

This chain is built from TRBV18 and TRBJ2-4; 8 nucleotides in the junction match TRBD1. The source is an adult woman who had mild COVID-19 (a few samples of this study predate the infection). The sample titles of this study are shuffled in the database, so cell type and time point are left out; the donor was told from shared clones. What was sequenced was PBMCs or a T cell subset sorted from them (not recorded which). CDR3 reads: CASSPSGGDWKNIQYF. The DNA is as follows: TGTGCCAGCTCACCCTCAGGGGGCGATTGGAAAAACATTCAGTACTTC.